This T cell receptor beta chain comes out of a study of T cell responses to AZD1222 COVID-19 vaccine. About the research overall: Second-dose groups at about 4 or about 12 weeks were pooled. Points from the study as a whole: Among those given AZD1222, only 6 or 7 were seropositive at baseline. Spike-specific TCRs gained breadth and depth after people received two AZD1222 doses. The donor group comprised mostly white British people and more females; the analysis possibly underestimated clonal diversity.

The repertoire was sequenced with immunoSEQ multiplex PCR; TCRdb's copy has only in-frame clones and lacks some. The sample lists roughly 80,000 clones, about 88% occurring once. V gave up 3 bases and J gave up 9 bases, with 11 bases separating them. The CDR3 contains 12 residues. The germline gives CDR1 SGHNT, CDR2 YENEEA. As to this clone: Its antigen is not identified.

This receptor was identified in an adult in good health. The J gene is TRBJ2-5, the V gene TRBV11-3, with a weak D call TRBD2 (6 bases). The specimen comprised peripheral blood, sampled on day 0 of AZD1222 vaccination. The CDR3 DNA is TGTGCCAGCAGCTTCCGGGGGAGGTCCCAGTACTTC. This encodes CASSFRGRSQYF. The full variable domain, rest sourced from reference TRBV11-3 and TRBJ2-5, is EAGVVQSPRYKIIEKKQPVAFWCNPISGHNTLYWYLQNLGQGPELLIRYENEEAVDDSQLPKDRFSAERLKGVDSTLKIQPAELGDSAVYLCASSFRGRSQYFGPGTRLLVL.